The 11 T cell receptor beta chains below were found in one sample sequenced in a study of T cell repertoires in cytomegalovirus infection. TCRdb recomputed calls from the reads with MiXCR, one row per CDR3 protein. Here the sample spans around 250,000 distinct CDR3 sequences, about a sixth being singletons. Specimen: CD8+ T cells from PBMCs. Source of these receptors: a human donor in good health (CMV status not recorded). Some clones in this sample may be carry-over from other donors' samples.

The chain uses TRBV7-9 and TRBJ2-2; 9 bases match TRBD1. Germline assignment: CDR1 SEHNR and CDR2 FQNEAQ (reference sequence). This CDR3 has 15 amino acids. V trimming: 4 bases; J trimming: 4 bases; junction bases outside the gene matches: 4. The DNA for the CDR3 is TGTGCCAGCAGCTGGGACAGGGAGGTCACCGGGGAGCTGTTTTTT. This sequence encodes CASSWDREVTGELFF.

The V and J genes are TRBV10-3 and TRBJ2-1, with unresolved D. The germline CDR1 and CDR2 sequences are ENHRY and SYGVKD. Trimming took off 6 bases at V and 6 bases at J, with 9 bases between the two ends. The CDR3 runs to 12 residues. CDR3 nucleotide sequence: TGTGCCATCAGCTATACTCCCAATGAGCAGTTCTTC. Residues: CAISYTPNEQFF.

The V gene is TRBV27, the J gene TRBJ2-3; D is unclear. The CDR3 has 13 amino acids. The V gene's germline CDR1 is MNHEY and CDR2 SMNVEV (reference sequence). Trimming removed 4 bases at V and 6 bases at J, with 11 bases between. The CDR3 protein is CASSYIKEDTQYF. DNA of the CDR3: TGTGCCAGCAGTTATATAAAAGAGGATACGCAGTATTTT.

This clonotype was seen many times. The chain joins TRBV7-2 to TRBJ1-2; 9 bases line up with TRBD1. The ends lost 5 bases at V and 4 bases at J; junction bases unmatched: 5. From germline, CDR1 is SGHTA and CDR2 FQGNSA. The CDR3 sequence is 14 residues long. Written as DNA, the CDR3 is TGTGCCAGCAGCCGGGGACAGGGTACCTATGGCTACACCTTC. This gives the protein CASSRGQGTYGYTF.

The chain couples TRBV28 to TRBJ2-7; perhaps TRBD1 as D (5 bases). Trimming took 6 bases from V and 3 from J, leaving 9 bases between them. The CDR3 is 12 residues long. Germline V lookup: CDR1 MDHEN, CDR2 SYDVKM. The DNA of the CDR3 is TGTGCCAGCAGGGCAGGGAACTACGAGCAGTACTTC. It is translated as CASRAGNYEQYF.

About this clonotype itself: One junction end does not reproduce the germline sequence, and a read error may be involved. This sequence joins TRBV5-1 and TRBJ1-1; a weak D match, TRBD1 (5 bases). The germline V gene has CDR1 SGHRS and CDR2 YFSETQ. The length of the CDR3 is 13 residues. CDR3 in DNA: TGCGCCAGCAGCTTGCCAGGGAACTCTGAAGCTTTCTTT. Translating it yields CASSLPGNSEAFF.

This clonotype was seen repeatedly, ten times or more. This chain's CDR3 is CASSLVGANGGSSYNEQFF. CDR3 coding DNA: TGTGCCAGCAGCTTAGTGGGGGCCAACGGGGGTAGCTCCTACAATGAGCAGTTCTTC. The J gene is TRBJ2-1, the V gene TRBV7-6; D might be TRBD1 or TRBD2, each matching 6 bases. The CDR3 runs to 19 residues. Germline V gene data show CDR1 as SGHVS and CDR2 as FNYEAQ. Trimming shortened V by 1 base and J by 0 bases, and 19 bases separated the two germline ends. The complete variable domain, with remaining parts taken from reference TRBV7-6 and TRBJ2-1, reads GAGVSQSPRYKVTKRGQDVALRCDPISGHVSLYWYRQALGQGPEFLTYFNYEAQQDKSGLPNDRFSAERPEGSISTLTIQRTEQRDSAMYRCASSLVGANGGSSYNEQFFGPGTRLTVL.

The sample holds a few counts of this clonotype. The CDR3 nucleotides read TGTGCCAGCAGGATGGACAGGCTGGCAGAGACCCAGTACTTC. Encoded protein: CASRMDRLAETQYF. The chain links TRBV6-8 to TRBJ2-5; 7 positions match TRBD1. The CDR3 is 14 residues long. Germline loops: CDR1 MNHGY, CDR2 SAAAGT. The V and J ends lost 6 bases and 4 bases, in that order; junction bases with no gene match: 8.

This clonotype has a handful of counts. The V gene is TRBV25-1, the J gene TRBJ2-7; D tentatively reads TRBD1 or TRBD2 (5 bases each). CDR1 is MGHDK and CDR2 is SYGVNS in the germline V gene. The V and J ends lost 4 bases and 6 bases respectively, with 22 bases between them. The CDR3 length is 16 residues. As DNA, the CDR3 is TGTGCCAGCAGTGGTACTCCCGGGACCCTGGCTAGCGAGCAGTACTTC. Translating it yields CASSGTPGTLASEQYF.

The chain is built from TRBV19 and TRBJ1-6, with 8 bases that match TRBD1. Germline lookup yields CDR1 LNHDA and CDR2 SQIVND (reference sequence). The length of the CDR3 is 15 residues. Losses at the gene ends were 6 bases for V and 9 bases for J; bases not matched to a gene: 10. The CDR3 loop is CASRITGGSGSPLHF. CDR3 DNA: TGTGCCAGTAGGATTACAGGGGGAAGCGGTTCACCCCTCCACTTT.

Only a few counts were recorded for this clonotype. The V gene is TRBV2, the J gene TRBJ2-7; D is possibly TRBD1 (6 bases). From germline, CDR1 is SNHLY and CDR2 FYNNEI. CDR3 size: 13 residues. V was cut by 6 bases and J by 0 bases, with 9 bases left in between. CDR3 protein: CASRMGHSYEQYF. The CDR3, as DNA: TGTGCCAGCAGGATGGGACACTCCTACGAGCAGTACTTC.